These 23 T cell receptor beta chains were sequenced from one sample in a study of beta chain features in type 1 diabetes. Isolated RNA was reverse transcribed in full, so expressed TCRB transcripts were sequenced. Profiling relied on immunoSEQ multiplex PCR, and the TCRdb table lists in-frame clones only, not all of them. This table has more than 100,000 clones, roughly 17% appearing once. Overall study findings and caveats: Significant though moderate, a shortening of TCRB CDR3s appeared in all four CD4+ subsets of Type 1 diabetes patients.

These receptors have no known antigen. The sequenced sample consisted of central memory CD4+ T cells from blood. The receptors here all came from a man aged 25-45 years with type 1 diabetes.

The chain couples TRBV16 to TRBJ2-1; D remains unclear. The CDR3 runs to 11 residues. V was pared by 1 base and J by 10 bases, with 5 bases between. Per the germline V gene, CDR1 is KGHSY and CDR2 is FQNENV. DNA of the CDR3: TGTGCCAGCAGCCAATTCCTGGAGCAGTTCTTC. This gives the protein CASSQFLEQFF.

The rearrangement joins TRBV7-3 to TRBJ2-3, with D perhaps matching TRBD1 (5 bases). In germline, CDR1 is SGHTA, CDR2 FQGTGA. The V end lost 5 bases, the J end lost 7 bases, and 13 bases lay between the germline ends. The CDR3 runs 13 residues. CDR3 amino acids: CASSMTEANTQYF. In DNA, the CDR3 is TGTGCCAGCAGCATGACAGAAGCTAATACGCAGTATTTT.

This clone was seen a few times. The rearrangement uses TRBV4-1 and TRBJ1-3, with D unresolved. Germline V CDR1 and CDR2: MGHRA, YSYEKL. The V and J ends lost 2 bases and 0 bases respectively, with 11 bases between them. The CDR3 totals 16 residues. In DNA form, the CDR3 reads TGCGCCAGCAGCCAAAGAAGCGGCTTCTCTGGAAACACCATATATTTT. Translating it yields CASSQRSGFSGNTIYF.

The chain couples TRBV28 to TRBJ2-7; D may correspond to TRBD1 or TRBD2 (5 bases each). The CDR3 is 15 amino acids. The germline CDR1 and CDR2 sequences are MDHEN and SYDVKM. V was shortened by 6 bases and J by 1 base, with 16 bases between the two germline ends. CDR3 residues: CASRRTTLASYEQYF. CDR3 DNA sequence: TGTGCCAGCAGACGGACAACCCTAGCATCCTACGAGCAGTACTTC.

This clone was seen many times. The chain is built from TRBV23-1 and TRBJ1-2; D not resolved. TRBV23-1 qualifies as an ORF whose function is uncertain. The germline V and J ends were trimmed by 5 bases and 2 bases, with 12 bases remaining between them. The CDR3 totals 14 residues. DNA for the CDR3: TGCGCCAGCAGTGGACCTAACCGCAACTATGGCTACACCTTC. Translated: CASSGPNRNYGYTF.

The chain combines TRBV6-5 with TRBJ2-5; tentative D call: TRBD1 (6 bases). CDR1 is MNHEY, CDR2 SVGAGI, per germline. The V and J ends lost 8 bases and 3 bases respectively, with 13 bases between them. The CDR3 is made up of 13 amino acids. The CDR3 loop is CASFNQGKETQYF. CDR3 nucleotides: TGTGCCAGCTTTAACCAGGGGAAAGAGACCCAGTACTTC.

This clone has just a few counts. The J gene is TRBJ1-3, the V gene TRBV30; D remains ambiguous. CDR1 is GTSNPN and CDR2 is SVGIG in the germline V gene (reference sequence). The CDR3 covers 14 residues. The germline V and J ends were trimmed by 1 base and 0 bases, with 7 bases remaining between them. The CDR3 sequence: CAWSGVLSGNTIYF. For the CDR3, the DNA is TGTGCCTGGAGTGGTGTCCTCTCTGGAAACACCATATATTTT.

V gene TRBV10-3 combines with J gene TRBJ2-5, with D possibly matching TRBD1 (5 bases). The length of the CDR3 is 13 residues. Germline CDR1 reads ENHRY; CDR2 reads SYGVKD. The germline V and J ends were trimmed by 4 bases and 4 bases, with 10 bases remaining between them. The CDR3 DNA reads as TGTGCCATCAGTGTTCGGCAGGGAGAGACCCAGTACTTC. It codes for CAISVRQGETQYF.

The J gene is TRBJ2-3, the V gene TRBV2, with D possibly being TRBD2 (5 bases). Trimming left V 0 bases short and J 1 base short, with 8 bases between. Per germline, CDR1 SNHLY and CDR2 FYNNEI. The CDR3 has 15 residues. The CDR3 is CASSEAPGGTDTQYF. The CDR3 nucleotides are TGTGCCAGCAGTGAAGCCCCCGGGGGCACAGATACGCAGTATTTT.

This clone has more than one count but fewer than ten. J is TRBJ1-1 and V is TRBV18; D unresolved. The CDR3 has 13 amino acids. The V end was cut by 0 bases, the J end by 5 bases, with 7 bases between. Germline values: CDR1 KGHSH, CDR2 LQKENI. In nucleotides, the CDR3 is TGTGCCAGCTCACCACCAGGGCAAACTGAAGCTTTCTTT. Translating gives CASSPPGQTEAFF.

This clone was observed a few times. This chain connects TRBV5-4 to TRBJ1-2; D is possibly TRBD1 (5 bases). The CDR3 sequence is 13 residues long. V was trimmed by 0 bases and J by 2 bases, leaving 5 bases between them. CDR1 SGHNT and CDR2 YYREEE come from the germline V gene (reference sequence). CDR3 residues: CASSLGDNYGYTF. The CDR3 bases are TGTGCCAGCAGCTTGGGGGACAACTATGGCTACACCTTC.

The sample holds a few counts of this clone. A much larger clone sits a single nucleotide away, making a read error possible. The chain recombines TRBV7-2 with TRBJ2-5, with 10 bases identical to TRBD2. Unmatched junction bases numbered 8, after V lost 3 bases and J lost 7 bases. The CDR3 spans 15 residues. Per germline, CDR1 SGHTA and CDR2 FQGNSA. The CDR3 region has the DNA TGTGCCAGCAGCTTCAGCGGGGGGGGTGGAGTGACCCAGTACTTC. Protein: CASSFSGGGGVTQYF.

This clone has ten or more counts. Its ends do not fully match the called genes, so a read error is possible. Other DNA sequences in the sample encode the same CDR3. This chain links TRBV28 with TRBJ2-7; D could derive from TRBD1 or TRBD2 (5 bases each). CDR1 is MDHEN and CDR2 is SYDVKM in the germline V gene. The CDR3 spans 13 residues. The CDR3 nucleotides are TGTGCCAGCAGTTTAGGGGGTGGCTACGTGCAGTACTTC. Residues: CASSLGGGYVQYF.

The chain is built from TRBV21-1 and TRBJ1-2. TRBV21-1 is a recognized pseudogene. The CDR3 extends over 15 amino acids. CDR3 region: CASSKARKANYGYTF. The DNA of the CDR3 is TGTGCCAGCAGCAAAGCGCGGAAAGCTAACTATGGCTACACCTTC.

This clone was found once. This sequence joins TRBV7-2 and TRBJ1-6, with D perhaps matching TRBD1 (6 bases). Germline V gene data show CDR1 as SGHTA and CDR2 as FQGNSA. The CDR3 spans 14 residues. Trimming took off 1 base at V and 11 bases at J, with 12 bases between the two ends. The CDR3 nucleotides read TGTGCCAGCAGCTTAGAGGCAGGGGAGGCACCCCTCCACTTT. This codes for CASSLEAGEAPLHF.

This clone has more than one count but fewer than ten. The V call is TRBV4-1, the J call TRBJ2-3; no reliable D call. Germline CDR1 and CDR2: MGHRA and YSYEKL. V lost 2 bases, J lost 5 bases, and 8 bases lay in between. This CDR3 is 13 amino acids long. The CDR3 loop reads CASSQYSGDTQYF. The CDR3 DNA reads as TGCGCCAGCAGCCAATATTCCGGAGATACGCAGTATTTT.

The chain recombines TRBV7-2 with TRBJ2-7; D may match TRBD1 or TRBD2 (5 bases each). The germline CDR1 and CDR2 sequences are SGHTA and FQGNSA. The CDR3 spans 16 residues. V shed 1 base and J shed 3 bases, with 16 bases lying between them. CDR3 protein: CASSLGYRDGGYEQYF. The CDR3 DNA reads TGTGCCAGCAGCTTAGGGTATCGGGACGGTGGCTACGAGCAGTACTTC.

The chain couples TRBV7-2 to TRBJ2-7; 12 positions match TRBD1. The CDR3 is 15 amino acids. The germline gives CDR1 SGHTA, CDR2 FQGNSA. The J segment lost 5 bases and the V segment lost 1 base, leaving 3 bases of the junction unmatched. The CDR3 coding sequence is TGTGCCAGCAGCTTAGTTGGGACAGGGGGCCACGAGCAGTACTTC. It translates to CASSLVGTGGHEQYF.

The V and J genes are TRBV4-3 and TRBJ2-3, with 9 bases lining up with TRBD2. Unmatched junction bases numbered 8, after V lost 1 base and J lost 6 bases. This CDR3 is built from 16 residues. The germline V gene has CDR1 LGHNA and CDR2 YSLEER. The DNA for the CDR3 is TGCGCCAGCAGCCAAGTGGCTAGCGGGGACGTCGATACGCAGTATTTT. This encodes CASSQVASGDVDTQYF.

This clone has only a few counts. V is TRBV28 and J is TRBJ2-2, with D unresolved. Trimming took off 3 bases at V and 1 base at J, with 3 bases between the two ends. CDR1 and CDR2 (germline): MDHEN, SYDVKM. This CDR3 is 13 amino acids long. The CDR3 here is CASSLQNTGELFF. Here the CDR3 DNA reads TGTGCCAGCAGTTTGCAGAACACCGGGGAGCTGTTTTTT.

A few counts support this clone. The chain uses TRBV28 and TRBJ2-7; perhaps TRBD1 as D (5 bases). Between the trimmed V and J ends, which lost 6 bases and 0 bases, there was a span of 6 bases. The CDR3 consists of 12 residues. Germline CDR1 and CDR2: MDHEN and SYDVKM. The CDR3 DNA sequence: TGTGCCAGCAGCCAGGGCTCCTACGAGCAGTACTTC. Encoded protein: CASSQGSYEQYF.

The CDR3 sequence: CASSLVATGMDEQYF. The CDR3 bases are TGCGCCAGCAGCTTGGTAGCGACAGGGATGGACGAGCAGTACTTC. This chain links TRBV5-1 with TRBJ2-7, with 7 bases fitting TRBD1. The CDR3 is made up of 15 amino acids. Germline V gene lookup returns CDR1 SGHRS and CDR2 YFSETQ. Losses at the gene ends were 0 bases for V and 5 bases for J; bases not matched to a gene: 8.

The CDR3: CASSQQGLGELFF. The CDR3 DNA is TGCGCCAGCAGCCAGCAGGGTTTGGGGGAGCTGTTTTTT. V gene TRBV4-3 combines with J gene TRBJ2-2, with D tentatively TRBD1 (5 bases). CDR1 is LGHNA and CDR2 is YSLEER in the germline V gene. This CDR3 is 13 amino acids long. V gave up 3 bases and J gave up 8 bases, with 10 bases separating them.